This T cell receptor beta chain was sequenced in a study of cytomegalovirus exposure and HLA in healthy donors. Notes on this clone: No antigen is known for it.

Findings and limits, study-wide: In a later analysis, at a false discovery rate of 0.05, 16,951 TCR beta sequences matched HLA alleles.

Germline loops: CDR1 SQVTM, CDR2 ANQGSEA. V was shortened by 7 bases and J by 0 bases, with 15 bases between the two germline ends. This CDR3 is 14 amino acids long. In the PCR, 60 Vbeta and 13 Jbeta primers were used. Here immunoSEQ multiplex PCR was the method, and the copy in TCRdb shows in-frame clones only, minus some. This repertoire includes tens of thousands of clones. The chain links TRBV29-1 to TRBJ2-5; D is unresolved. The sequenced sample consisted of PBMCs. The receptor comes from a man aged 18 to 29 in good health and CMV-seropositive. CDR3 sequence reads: CSAGLGDYQETQYF. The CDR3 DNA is TGCAGCGCCGGTCTCGGAGACTACCAAGAGACCCAGTACTTC.